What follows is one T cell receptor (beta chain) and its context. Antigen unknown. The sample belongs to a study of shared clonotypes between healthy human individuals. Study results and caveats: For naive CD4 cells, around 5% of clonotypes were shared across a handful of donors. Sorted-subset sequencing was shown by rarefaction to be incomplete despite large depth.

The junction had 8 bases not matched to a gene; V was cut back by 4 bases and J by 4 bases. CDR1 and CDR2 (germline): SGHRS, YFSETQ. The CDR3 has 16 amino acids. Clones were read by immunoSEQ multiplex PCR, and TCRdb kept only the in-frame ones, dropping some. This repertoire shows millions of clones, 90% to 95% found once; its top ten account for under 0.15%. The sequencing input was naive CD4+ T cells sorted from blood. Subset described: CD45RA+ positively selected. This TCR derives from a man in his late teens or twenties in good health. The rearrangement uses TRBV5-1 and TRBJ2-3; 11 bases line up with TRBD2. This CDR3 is CASSQTSGVGADTQYF. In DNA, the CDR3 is TGCGCCAGCAGCCAGACTAGCGGGGTAGGGGCAGATACGCAGTATTTT.